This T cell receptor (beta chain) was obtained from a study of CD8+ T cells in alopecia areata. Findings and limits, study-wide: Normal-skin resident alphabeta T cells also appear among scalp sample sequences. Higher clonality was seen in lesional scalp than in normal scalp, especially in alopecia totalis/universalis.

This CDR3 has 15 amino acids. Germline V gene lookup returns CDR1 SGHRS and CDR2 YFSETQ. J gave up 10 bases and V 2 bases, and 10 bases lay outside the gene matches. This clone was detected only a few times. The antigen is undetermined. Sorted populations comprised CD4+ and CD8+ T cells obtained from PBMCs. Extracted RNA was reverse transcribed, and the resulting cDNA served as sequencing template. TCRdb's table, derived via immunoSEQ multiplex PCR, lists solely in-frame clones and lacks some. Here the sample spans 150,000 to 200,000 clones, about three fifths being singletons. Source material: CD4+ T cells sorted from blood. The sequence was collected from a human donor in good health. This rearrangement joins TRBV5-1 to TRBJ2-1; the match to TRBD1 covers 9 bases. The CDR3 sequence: CASSFRGTGKGEQFF. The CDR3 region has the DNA TGCGCCAGCAGCTTTCGTGGGACAGGGAAAGGGGAGCAGTTCTTC.